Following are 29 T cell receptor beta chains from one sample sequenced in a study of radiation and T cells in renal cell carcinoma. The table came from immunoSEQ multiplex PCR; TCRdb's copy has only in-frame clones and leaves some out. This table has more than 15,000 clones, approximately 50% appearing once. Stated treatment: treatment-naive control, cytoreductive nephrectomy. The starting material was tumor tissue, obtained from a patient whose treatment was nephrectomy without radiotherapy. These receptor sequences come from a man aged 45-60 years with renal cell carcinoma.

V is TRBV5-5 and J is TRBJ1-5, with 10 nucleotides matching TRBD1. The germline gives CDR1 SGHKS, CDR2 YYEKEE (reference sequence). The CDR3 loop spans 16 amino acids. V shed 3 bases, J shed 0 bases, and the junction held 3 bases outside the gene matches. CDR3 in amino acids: CASSSGTGASNQPQHF. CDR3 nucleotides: TGTGCCAGCAGCTCCGGGACAGGGGCTAGCAATCAGCCCCAGCATTTT.

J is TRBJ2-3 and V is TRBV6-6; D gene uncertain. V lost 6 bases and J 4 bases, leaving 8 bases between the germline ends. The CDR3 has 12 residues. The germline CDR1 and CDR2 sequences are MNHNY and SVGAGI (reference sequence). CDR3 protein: CASSFNSDTQYF. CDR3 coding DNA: TGTGCCAGCAGCTTCAATTCAGATACGCAGTATTTT.

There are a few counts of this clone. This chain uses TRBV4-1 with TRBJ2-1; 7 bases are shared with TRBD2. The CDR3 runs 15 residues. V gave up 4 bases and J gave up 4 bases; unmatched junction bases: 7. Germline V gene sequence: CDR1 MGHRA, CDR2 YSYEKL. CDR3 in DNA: TGCGCCAGCAGCCTCTCTTGGGGAGGGTACAATGAGCAGTTCTTC. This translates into CASSLSWGGYNEQFF.

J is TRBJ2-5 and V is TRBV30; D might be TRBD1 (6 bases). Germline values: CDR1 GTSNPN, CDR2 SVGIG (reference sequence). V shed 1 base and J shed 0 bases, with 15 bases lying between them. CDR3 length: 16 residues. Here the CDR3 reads CAWSGGQGFYQETQYF. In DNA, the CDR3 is TGTGCCTGGAGTGGGGGGCAGGGGTTTTACCAAGAGACCCAGTACTTC.

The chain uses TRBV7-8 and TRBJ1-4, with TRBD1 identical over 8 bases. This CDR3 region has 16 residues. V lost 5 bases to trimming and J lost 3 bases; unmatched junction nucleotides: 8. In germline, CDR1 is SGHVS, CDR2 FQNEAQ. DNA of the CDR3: TGTGCCAGCAGCGTAAGACAGGGGACTTCTAATGAAAAACTGTTTTTT. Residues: CASSVRQGTSNEKLFF.

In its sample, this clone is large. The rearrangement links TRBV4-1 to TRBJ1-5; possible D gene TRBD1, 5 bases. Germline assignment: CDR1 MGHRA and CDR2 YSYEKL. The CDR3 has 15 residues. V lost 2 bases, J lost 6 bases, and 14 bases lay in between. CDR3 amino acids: CASSQRGGLGQPQHF. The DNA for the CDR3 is TGCGCCAGCAGCCAACGGGGGGGACTAGGTCAGCCCCAGCATTTT.

For the CDR3, the DNA is TGTGCCAGCAGTTCCTGGCAGGACACCGGGGAGCTGTTTTTT. This gives the protein CASSSWQDTGELFF. This chain joins TRBV28 and TRBJ2-2; D is unresolved. The germline gives CDR1 MDHEN, CDR2 SYDVKM. CDR3 length equals 14 residues. The V end lost 4 bases, the J end lost 3 bases, and 9 bases lay between the germline ends.

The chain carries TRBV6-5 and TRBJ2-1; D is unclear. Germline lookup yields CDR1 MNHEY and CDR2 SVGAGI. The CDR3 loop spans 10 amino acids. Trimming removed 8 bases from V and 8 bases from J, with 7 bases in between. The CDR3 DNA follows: TGTGCCAGCGGTCAGGATGAGCAGTTCTTC. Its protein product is CASGQDEQFF.

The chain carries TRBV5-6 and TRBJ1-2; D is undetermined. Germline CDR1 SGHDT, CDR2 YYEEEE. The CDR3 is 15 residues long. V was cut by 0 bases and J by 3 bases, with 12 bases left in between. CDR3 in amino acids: CASSLAAQEYYGYTF. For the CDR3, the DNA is TGTGCCAGCAGCTTGGCCGCCCAGGAGTACTATGGCTACACCTTC.

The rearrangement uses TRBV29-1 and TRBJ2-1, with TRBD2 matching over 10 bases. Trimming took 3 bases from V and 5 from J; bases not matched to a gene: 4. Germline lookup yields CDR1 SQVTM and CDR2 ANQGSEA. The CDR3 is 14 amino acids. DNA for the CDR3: TGCAGCGTTGAGGCGCTAGCGGGAGACAATGAGCAGTTCTTC. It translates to CSVEALAGDNEQFF.

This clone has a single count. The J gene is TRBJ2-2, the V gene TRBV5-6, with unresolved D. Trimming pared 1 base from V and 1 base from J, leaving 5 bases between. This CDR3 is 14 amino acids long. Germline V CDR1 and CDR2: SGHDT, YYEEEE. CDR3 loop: CASSLTRNTGELFF. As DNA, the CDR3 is TGTGCCAGCAGCTTGACTCGGAACACCGGGGAGCTGTTTTTT. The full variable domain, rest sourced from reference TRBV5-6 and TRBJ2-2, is DAGVTQSPTHLIKTRGQQVTLRCSPKSGHDTVSWYQQALGQGPQFIFQYYEEEERQRGNFPDRFSGHQFPNYSSELNVNALLLGDSALYLCASSLTRNTGELFFGEGSRLTVL.

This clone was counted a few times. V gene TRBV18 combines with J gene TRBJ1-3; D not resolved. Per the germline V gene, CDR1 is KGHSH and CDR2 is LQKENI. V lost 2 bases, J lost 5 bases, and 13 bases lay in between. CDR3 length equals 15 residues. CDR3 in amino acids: CASSPSTGERNTIYF. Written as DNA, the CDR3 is TGTGCCAGCTCACCATCGACCGGGGAGAGAAACACCATATATTTT.

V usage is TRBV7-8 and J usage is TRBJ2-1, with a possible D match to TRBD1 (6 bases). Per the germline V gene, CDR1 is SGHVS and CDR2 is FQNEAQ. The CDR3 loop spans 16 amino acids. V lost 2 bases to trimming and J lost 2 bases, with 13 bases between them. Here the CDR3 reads CASSLTTGQAYNEQFF. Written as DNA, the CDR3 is TGTGCCAGCAGCTTAACTACAGGGCAGGCCTACAATGAGCAGTTCTTC.

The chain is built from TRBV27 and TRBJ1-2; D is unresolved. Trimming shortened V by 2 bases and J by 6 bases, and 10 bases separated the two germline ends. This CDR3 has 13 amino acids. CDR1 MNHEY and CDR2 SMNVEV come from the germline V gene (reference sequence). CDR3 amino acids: CASSLSLMDGYTF. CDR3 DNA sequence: TGTGCCAGCAGTTTAAGCCTGATGGATGGCTACACCTTC.

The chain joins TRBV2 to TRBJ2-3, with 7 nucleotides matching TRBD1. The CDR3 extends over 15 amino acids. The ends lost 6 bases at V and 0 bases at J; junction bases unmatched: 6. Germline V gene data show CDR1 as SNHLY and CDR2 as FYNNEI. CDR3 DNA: TGTGCCAGCAGAGCACAGACAGGGAGCACAGATACGCAGTATTTT. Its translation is CASRAQTGSTDTQYF.

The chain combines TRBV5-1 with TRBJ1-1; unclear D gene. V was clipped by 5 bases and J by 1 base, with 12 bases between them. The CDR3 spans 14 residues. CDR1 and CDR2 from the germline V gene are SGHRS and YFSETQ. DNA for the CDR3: TGCGCCAGCAGGTGGTGGAGGTCGAACACTGAAGCTTTCTTT. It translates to CASRWWRSNTEAFF.

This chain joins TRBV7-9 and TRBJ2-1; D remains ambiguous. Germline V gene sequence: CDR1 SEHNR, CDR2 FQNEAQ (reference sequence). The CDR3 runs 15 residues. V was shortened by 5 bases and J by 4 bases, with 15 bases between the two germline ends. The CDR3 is CASSPRETHYNEQFF. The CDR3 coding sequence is TGTGCCAGCAGCCCCCGTGAGACCCATTACAATGAGCAGTTCTTC.

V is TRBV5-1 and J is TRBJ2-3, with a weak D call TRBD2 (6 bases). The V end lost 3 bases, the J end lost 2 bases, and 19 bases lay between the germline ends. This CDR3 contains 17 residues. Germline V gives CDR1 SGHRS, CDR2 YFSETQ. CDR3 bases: TGCGCCAGCAGCTGGAGGGAGAGGAGGGACTTCACAGATACGCAGTATTTT. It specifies CASSWRERRDFTDTQYF. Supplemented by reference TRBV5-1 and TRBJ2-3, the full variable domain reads KAGVTQTPRYLIKTRGQQVTLSCSPISGHRSVSWYQQTPGQGLQFLFEYFSETQRNKGNFPGRFSGRQFSNSRSEMNVSTLELGDSALYLCASSWRERRDFTDTQYFGPGTRLTVL.

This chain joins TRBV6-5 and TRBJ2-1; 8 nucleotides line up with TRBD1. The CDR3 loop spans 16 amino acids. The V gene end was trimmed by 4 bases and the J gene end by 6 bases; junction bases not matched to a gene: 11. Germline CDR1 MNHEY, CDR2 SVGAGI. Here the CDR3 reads CASSFGIGTGSNEQFF. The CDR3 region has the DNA TGTGCCAGCAGTTTTGGGATCGGGACAGGCTCCAATGAGCAGTTCTTC.

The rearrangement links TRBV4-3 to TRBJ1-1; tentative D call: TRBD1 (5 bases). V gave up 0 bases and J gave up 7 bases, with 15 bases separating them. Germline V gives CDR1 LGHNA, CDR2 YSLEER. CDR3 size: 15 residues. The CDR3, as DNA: TGCGCCAGCAGCCAAGATTACCCGACAGAGAGTGAAGCTTTCTTT. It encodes CASSQDYPTESEAFF.

The chain's CDR3 is CASSFLSGVGYGYTF. The CDR3 region has the DNA TGTGCCAGCAGCTTTCTTAGTGGGGTGGGCTATGGCTACACCTTC. The chain combines TRBV7-9 with TRBJ1-2; D not certain. V lost 3 bases and J 4 bases, leaving 15 bases between the germline ends. The CDR3 sequence is 15 residues long. CDR1 and CDR2 (germline): SEHNR, FQNEAQ (reference sequence).

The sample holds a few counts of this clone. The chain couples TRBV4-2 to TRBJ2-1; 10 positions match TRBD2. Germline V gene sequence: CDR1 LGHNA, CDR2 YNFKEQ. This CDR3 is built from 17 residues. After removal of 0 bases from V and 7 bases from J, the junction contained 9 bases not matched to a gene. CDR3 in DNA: TGTGCCAGCAGCCAAGATAGGAGCGGGGGGGTCGGAAATGAGCAGTTCTTC. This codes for CASSQDRSGGVGNEQFF.

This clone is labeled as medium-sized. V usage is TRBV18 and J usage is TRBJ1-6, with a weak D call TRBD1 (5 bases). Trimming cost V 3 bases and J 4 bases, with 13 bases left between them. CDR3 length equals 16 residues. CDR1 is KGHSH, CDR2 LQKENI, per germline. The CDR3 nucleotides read TGTGCCAGCTCACCGTCTGACAGATTTTATAATTCACCCCTCCACTTT. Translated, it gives CASSPSDRFYNSPLHF.

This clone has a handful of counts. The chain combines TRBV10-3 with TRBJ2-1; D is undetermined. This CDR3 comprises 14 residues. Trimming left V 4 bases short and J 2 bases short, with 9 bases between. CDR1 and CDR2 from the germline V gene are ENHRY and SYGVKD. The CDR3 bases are TGTGCCATCAGTGGAAGGCCCGCCTACAATGAGCAGTTCTTC. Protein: CAISGRPAYNEQFF.

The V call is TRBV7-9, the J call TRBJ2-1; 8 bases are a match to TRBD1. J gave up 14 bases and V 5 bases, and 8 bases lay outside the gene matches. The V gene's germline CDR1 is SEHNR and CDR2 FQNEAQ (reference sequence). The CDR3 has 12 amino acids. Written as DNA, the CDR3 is TGTGCCAGCAGCAAGGACAGGGTCAATGAGTTCTTC. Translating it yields CASSKDRVNEFF.

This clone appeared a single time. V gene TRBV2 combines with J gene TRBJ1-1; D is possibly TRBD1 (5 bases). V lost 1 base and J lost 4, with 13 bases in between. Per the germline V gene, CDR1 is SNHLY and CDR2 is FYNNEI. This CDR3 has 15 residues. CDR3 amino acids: CASSEGGHRRTEAFF. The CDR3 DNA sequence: TGTGCCAGCAGTGAAGGCGGACACAGGCGCACTGAAGCTTTCTTT.

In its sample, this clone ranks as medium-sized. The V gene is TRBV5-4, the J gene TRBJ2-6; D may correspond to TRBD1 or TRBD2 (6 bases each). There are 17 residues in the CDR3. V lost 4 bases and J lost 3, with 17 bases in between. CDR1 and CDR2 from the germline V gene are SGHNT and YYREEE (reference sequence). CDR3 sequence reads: CASSRGQNHGGANVLTF. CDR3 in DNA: TGTGCCAGCAGCCGGGGGCAAAATCATGGTGGGGCCAACGTCCTGACTTTC. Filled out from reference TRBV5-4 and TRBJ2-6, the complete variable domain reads ETGVTQSPTHLIKTRGQQVTLRCSSQSGHNTVSWYQQALGQGPQFIFQYYREEENGRGNFPPRFSGLQFPNYSSELNVNALELDDSALYLCASSRGQNHGGANVLTFGAGSRLTVL.

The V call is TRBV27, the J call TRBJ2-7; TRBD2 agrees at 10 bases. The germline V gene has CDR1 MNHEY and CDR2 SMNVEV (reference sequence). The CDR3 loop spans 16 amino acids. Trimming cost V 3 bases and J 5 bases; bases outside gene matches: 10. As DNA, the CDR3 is TGTGCCAGCAGTTTTAAGGGTTTAGCGGGAGGTAACGAGCAGTACTTC. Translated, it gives CASSFKGLAGGNEQYF.

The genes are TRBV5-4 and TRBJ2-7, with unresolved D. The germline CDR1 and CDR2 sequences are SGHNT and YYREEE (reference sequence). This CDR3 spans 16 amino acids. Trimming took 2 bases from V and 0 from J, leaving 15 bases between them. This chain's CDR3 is CASSLIYGGHSYEQYF. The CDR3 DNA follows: TGTGCCAGCAGCTTAATCTACGGCGGTCACTCCTACGAGCAGTACTTC.